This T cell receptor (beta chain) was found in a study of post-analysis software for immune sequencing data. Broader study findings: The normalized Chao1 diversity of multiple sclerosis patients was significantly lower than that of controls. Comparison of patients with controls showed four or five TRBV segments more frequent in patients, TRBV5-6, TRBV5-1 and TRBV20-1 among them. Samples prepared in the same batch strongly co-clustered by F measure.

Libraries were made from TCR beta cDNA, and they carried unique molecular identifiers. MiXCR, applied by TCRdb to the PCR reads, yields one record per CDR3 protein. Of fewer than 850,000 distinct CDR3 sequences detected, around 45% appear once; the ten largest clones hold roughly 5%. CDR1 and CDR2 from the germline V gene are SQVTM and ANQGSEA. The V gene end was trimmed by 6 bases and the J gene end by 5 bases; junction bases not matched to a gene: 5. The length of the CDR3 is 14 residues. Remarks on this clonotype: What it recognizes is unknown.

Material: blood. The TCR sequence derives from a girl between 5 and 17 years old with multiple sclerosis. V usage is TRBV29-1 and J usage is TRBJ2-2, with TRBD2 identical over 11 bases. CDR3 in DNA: TGCAGCGTACTAGCGGGAGCCCAAACCGGGGAGCTGTTTTTT. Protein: CSVLAGAQTGELFF.